This T cell receptor beta chain came from a study of radiotherapy plus CTLA-4 blockade in lung cancer listed by TCRdb under 2018. Describing the broader study: Among enrolled patients, under 20% had an objective response and around 33% reached disease control. General study outcomes and caveats: TCR clones derived from tumors expanded in peripheral blood after treatment with radiotherapy and ipilimumab. The strongest predictors of response were reported to be early dynamic shifts in blood T cell clones along with a rise in serum interferon-beta following radiation.

The CDR3 measures 15 amino acids from cysteine to phenylalanine. Just CDR3 DNA is preserved here, 45 bases in frame from base 1. Germline trimming amounts to 2 bases on V and 4 bases on J, with 1 as the count of junction bases outside the gene matches. The germline V gene gives CDR1 as SGDLS and CDR2 as YYNGEE. Focal radiation therapy combined with CTLA-4 blockade (ipilimumab) was tested in patients with chemo-refractory metastatic non-small-cell lung cancer. Notes on this clone: This clone's antigen is unknown. No much larger clonotype is one base removed from it; base qualities were not supplied.

Library preparation employed the immunoSEQ multiplex PCR assay. In TCRdb, the immuneACCESS table is reduced to in-frame sequences with V and J assigned. These tables do not hold every clone; where another copy was compared, an unresolved V gene accounts for under half, and the others remain unexplained. The table for this sample lists approximately 95,000 clones; roughly 80% of them were counted only once. Approximately 3.7% of the sample is held by the ten biggest clonotypes. The chain couples TRBV9 to TRBJ2-3; 13 central bases correspond to TRBD2. The source is a human donor with non-small cell lung cancer who had a partial response to radiotherapy plus ipilimumab. The source was peripheral blood, collected from a patient treated with radiotherapy plus ipilimumab. The DNA sequence is given as TGTGCCAGCAGCGTCGGGACTAGCGGGGCAGATACGCAGTATTTT. Translated, it reads CASSVGTSGADTQYF. With all but the CDR3 taken from the reference TRBV9 and TRBJ2-3 genes, the full variable domain is: DSGVTQTPKHLITATGQRVTLRCSPRSGDLSVYWYQQSLDQGLQFLIQYYNGEERAKGNILERFSAQQFPDLHSELNLSSLELGDSALYFCASSVGTSGADTQYFGPGTRLTVL.